The 8 T cell receptor beta chains below come from one sample, sequenced in a study of blood T cell repertoires in COVID-19. TCRdb keeps only in-frame clones here, not all; method: immunoSEQ multiplex PCR. The sample gives fewer than 350,000 clones, roughly 90% of which show up once; around 1.7% is in the top ten. The specimen sequenced was PBMCs or T cells enriched from blood (not recorded which). All receptors come from a young woman with acute COVID-19.

The gene calls are TRBV30 and TRBJ1-4; D gene unclear. Trimming took 5 bases from V and 10 from J, leaving 17 bases between them. The germline V gene has CDR1 GTSNPN and CDR2 SVGIG (reference sequence). The length of the CDR3 is 13 residues. The CDR3 DNA sequence: TGTGCCTGGCAGCCTCTTGTGGGAGGAAAACTGTTTTTT. Translating gives CAWQPLVGGKLFF.

This chain joins TRBV27 and TRBJ1-4; possibly TRBD1 for D (5 bases). The CDR3 sequence is 13 residues long. Germline CDR1 is MNHEY and CDR2 is SMNVEV (reference sequence). V shed 3 bases and J shed 8 bases, with 10 bases lying between them. The CDR3 sequence is CASSFPGGEKLFF. CDR3 DNA: TGTGCCAGCAGTTTCCCCGGGGGGGAAAAACTGTTTTTT.

The rearrangement joins TRBV19 to TRBJ2-6; TRBD1 agrees at 7 bases. Germline V gene data show CDR1 as LNHDA and CDR2 as SQIVND (reference sequence). V was clipped by 10 bases and J by 2 bases; unmatched bases: 8. The CDR3 consists of 15 residues. DNA for the CDR3: TGTGCCACCCGGCCAGGGGGAACTGGGGCCAACGTCCTGACTTTC. Protein sequence: CATRPGGTGANVLTF.

This chain connects TRBV12-3 or TRBV12-4 to TRBJ1-1, with TRBD1 as a possible D gene (6 bases). Trimming removed 6 bases from V and 1 base from J, with 9 bases in between. CDR3 size: 13 residues. This CDR3 reads CASRPTGNTEAFF. CDR3 nucleotides: TGTGCCAGCAGGCCGACAGGGAACACTGAAGCTTTCTTT.

The CDR3 reads CASSPPDRAWGRTEAFF. Written as DNA, the CDR3 is TGTGCCAGCTCACCACCCGACAGGGCTTGGGGTCGCACTGAAGCTTTCTTT. The J gene is TRBJ1-1, the V gene TRBV18, with TRBD1 matching 7 bases. Germline CDR1 reads KGHSH; CDR2 reads LQKENI. The CDR3 sequence is 17 residues long. The V and J ends lost 0 bases and 4 bases, in that order; junction bases with no gene match: 11.

The chain joins TRBV5-1 to TRBJ2-1, with D tentatively TRBD2 (5 bases). Trimming pared 4 bases from V and 9 bases from J, leaving 11 bases between. Per the germline V gene, CDR1 is SGHRS and CDR2 is YFSETQ. CDR3 length: 12 amino acids. The CDR3 DNA is TGCGCCAGCAGCCAAGAGGCGGGTGAGCAGTTCTTC. Translating it yields CASSQEAGEQFF.

Here the CDR3 DNA reads TGCAGCGCTAGGACAGGGAACTACGAGCAGTACTTC. Amino acids: CSARTGNYEQYF. This rearrangement joins TRBV29-1 to TRBJ2-7, with TRBD1 matching over 8 bases. The germline CDR1 and CDR2 sequences are SQVTM and ANQGSEA. The CDR3 loop spans 12 amino acids. The junction had 5 bases not matched to a gene; V was cut back by 7 bases and J by 3 bases.

This chain joins TRBV5-1 and TRBJ2-7, with 16 bases fitting TRBD2. Per germline, CDR1 SGHRS and CDR2 YFSETQ. The CDR3 loop spans 17 amino acids. J was trimmed by 0 bases and V by 3 bases; bases with no gene match: 3. CDR3 DNA: TGCGCCAGCAGCTGGGGACTAGCGGGAGGGAACTCCTACGAGCAGTACTTC. Protein sequence: CASSWGLAGGNSYEQYF.